These T cell receptor beta chains were read from a single sample in a study of blood T cell repertoires in COVID-19. Clones were sequenced by immunoSEQ multiplex PCR, and TCRdb holds only the in-frame ones, with some missing. The sample holds about 57,000 clones, around 80% seen once. Specimen: peripheral blood. The receptors derive from a man aged 55 to 69 with acute or convalescent COVID-19. Each CDR3 is given with its conserved first and last residue. A D gene is named only where the DNA matches it firmly. Rows may omit the clone size; those that give it use once, few, many or a size class.

cdr3_nt cdr3_aa d_call j_call clone_size v_call
TGTGCCAGCAGTTTATTAGGAGCGGGACCCGAGAGGTCCAACGAGCAGTACTTC CASSLLGAGPERSNEQYF TRBD2 TRBJ2-7 - TRBV28
TGTGCCAGCAGTTTTTTGGGGCTTAGCAATCAGCCCCAGCATTTT CASSFLGLSNQPQHF - TRBJ1-5 - TRBV28
TGTGCCAGCAGAGGGGTTTGGGGCGCCGGCTATGGCTACACCTTC CASRGVWGAGYGYTF - TRBJ1-2 few TRBV28
TGTGCCACCAGTGATTTACAGGGAGCCCAAGGCACAGATACGCAGTATTTT CATSDLQGAQGTDTQYF - TRBJ2-3 - TRBV24-1
TGTGCCAGCAGCCGACAGGGGTCTAATGGCTACACCTTC CASSRQGSNGYTF TRBD1 TRBJ1-2 - TRBV27
TGTGCCAGCAGCGATCGTGAGGTACTCGGTTCACCCCTCCACTTT CASSDREVLGSPLHF - TRBJ1-6 - TRBV5-5
TGCAGCGTTGCATTATACAGGGGCCCCCCCTACGAGCAGTACTTC CSVALYRGPPYEQYF TRBD1 TRBJ2-7 - TRBV29-1
TGTGCCTGGAGTGCCCGGGCGGGGGGAAGTGAGGGTACGCAGTATTTT CAWSARAGGSEGTQYF TRBD2 TRBJ2-3 - TRBV30
TGCGCCAGCAGCTTGGCGGCTAGCGGTAGCTCCTACGAGCAGTACTTC CASSLAASGSSYEQYF TRBD2 TRBJ2-7 - TRBV5-1
TGTGCCAGCTCACCAGGAGGGGGGGGCAATCAGCCCCAGCATTTT CASSPGGGGNQPQHF - TRBJ1-5 - TRBV18
TGTGCCAGCTCACCTCCGGGACAGGGGAATGAAAAACTGTTTTTT CASSPPGQGNEKLFF TRBD1 TRBJ1-4 - TRBV18
TGTGCCTGGAGTTATGGACAGGGGGTAGGGCCTACCTACGAGCAGTACTTC CAWSYGQGVGPTYEQYF TRBD1 TRBJ2-7 - TRBV30
TGCGCCAGCAGCTTAATCCCGGGACAGGGGGCCGGAGAGACCCAGTACTTC CASSLIPGQGAGETQYF TRBD1 TRBJ2-5 - TRBV5-1
TGTGCCAGCAGAGCCTTGACTAGCGCGAACACCGGGGAGCTGTTTTTT CASRALTSANTGELFF TRBD2 TRBJ2-2 - TRBV2
TGTGCCAGCTCACCCGCCGGGACAGGGGGGGCCTATGGCTACACCTTC CASSPAGTGGAYGYTF TRBD1 TRBJ1-2 - TRBV18
TGTGCCAGCAGTGATCCGGGACAGGGAGGTAACTATGGCTACACCTTC CASSDPGQGGNYGYTF TRBD1 TRBJ1-2 - TRBV6-1
TGTGCCACCAGCCCGGGATTTAACGCGAACACCGGGGAGCTGTTTTTT CATSPGFNANTGELFF - TRBJ2-2 - TRBV19
TGTGCCAGCAGCGTCGACAGGGCCCCGGGTTCACCCCTCCACTTT CASSVDRAPGSPLHF TRBD1 TRBJ1-6 - TRBV9
TGTGCCAGCAGCCTCGGACAGGGCAACCAGTACTTC CASSLGQGNQYF TRBD1 TRBJ2-7 - TRBV6-5
TGTGCCAGTAGTATTGGGACAGTTGGAAACACCATATATTTT CASSIGTVGNTIYF TRBD1 TRBJ1-3 - TRBV19
TGCGCCAGCAGCTGGGACAGGAACACTGAAGCTTTCTTT CASSWDRNTEAFF TRBD1 TRBJ1-1 - TRBV5-1
TGTGCCAGCCTTCATCCGGGACTAACGAACACCGGGGAGCTGTTTTTT CASLHPGLTNTGELFF TRBD2 TRBJ2-2 few TRBV2
TGCGCCAGCAGCCTACAGGCAACTAATGAAAAACTGTTTTTT CASSLQATNEKLFF - TRBJ1-4 - TRBV5-1
TGTGCCAGCAGCCCATCCGGGACAGGGCCGGCAGGTCAGCCCCAGCATTTT CASSPSGTGPAGQPQHF TRBD1 TRBJ1-5 - TRBV7-8
TGTGCCAGCAGTCCGACTAGCGGGGGAGGAAGAGAGACCCAGTACTTC CASSPTSGGGRETQYF TRBD2 TRBJ2-5 - TRBV28
TGTGCCAGCAGCAGACCTCTAGCGGGAGAAATCAATGAGCAGTTCTTC CASSRPLAGEINEQFF TRBD2 TRBJ2-1 - TRBV5-4
TGTGCCAGCCCCGAGGAGGGGAACACTGAAGCTTTCTTT CASPEEGNTEAFF - TRBJ1-1 - TRBV21-1
TGTGCCAGCAGCTGGGGCAGCTTCAATGAGCAGTTCTTC CASSWGSFNEQFF - TRBJ2-1 - TRBV7-2
TGTGCCAGCAGCAAAGGAGCCCCGGGGAGGGAGGGATCCTACGAGCAGTACTTC CASSKGAPGREGSYEQYF - TRBJ2-7 - TRBV21-1
TGTGCCTGGAGTATGGAGACAGGGACCCTCTCTGGGGCCAACGTCCTGACTTTC CAWSMETGTLSGANVLTF TRBD1 TRBJ2-6 once TRBV30
TGTGCCAGCAGCACAGGAGGTTGGACAGGTCCTTCCTTC CASSTGGWTGPSF TRBD1 TRBJ1-2 - TRBV5-5